This T cell receptor (beta chain) came from a study of T cell changes during pregnancy in multiple sclerosis. Germline-derived CDR1 and CDR2 are LNHDA and SQIVND (reference sequence). Trimming shortened V by 0 bases and J by 4 bases, and 13 bases separated the two germline ends. The CDR3 has 16 amino acids. The table came from immunoSEQ multiplex PCR; TCRdb's copy has only in-frame clones and leaves some out. The sample consists of 65,000 to 95,000 clones, approximately 89% of them appearing once. This clone was detected only once. This clonotype was obtained from a female donor with multiple sclerosis, enrolled in a pregnancy study. Here the sequenced sample was peripheral blood, taken before pregnancy. This sequence joins TRBV19 and TRBJ2-1; tentatively, D is TRBD2 (7 bases). The CDR3 reads CASSIDLEGGYNEQFF. The DNA for the CDR3 is TGTGCCAGTAGTATAGATCTAGAGGGGGGGTACAATGAGCAGTTCTTC.